A selection of T cell receptor beta chains follows, all from one sample in a study of T cell responses to AZD1222 COVID-19 vaccine. Profiling relied on immunoSEQ multiplex PCR, and the TCRdb table lists in-frame clones only, not all of them. The repertoire holds 100,000 to 150,000 clones, with around 87% as singletons. The sequences come from peripheral blood, collected on day 0 of AZD1222 vaccination. These receptors came from an adult in good health. CDR3s include the opening cysteine and the closing phenylalanine or tryptophan. The D gene is left open where the match is weak.

>TRBJ1-2|NA|14|TRBV9
CASSETPLDYGYTF
TGTGCCAGCAGCGAAACCCCTCTGGACTATGGCTACACCTTC
>TRBJ1-1|TRBD1|16|TRBV11-1
CASSQETGDLNSEAFF
TGTGCCAGCAGCCAAGAGACAGGGGATCTTAACTCTGAAGCTTTCTTT
>TRBJ2-5|NA|16|TRBV5-1
CASRGDLRGGGETQYF
TGCGCCAGCAGAGGGGACTTGAGAGGGGGAGGAGAGACCCAGTACTTC
>TRBJ1-2|NA|15|TRBV14
CASSQELGPNYGYTF
TGTGCCAGCAGCCAAGAACTAGGCCCCAACTATGGCTACACCTTC
>TRBJ2-3|TRBD2|15|TRBV18
CASSPQRGEPDTQYF
TGTGCCAGCTCACCACAGCGGGGGGAACCAGATACGCAGTATTTT
>TRBJ2-2|NA|14|TRBV6-6
CASIGGANTGELFF
TGTGCCAGCATCGGTGGGGCGAACACCGGGGAGCTGTTTTTT
>TRBJ1-1|NA|11|TRBV2
CASKGISEAFF
TGTGCCAGCAAGGGGATTTCTGAAGCTTTCTTT
>TRBJ2-7|TRBD1|14|TRBV25-1
CASSDLGQGYEQYF
TGTGCCAGCAGTGATCTCGGACAGGGCTACGAGCAGTACTTC
>TRBJ2-5|TRBD2|15|TRBV5-1
CASNLLAGGQETQYF
TGCGCCAGCAACCTATTAGCGGGAGGCCAAGAGACCCAGTACTTC
>TRBJ1-5|NA|14|TRBV6-1
CASSDRVFNQPQHF
TGTGCCAGCAGTGACAGGGTTTTCAATCAGCCCCAGCATTTT
>TRBJ2-7|TRBD1|17|TRBV28
CASSLLGQAPNSYEQYF
TGTGCCAGCAGTTTATTGGGACAGGCACCCAACTCCTACGAGCAGTACTTC